These 13 T cell receptor beta chains originate from one sample sequenced in a study of blood T cell repertoires in COVID-19. Sequenced by immunoSEQ multiplex PCR; TCRdb stores in-frame clones only, minus some. The data contain 280,000 or so clones, approximately 89% of them singletons. Input material: PBMCs or T cells enriched from blood (not recorded which). These receptors were collected from a woman aged 45-65 years who had been exposed to COVID-19.

The gene calls are TRBV28 and TRBJ2-5, with D perhaps matching TRBD2 (5 bases). With 3 bases removed from V and 5 bases from J, the gap between germline ends came to 19 bases. The CDR3 is 16 amino acids. Per the germline V gene, CDR1 is MDHEN and CDR2 is SYDVKM. CDR3 bases: TGTGCCAGCAGTTTTCCCACTACGCGGGTTCGGGAGACCCAGTACTTC. Residues: CASSFPTTRVRETQYF.

In nucleotides, the CDR3 is TGTGCCAGCAGCAGGGTTTTGTGGACTGAAGCTTTCTTT. As protein: CASSRVLWTEAFF. The chain couples TRBV28 to TRBJ1-1; D may be TRBD1 (5 bases). V was pared by 6 bases and J by 5 bases, with 13 bases between. CDR3 length: 13 residues. Germline CDR1 and CDR2: MDHEN and SYDVKM.

The chain carries TRBV5-1 and TRBJ2-1; possible D gene TRBD1, 5 bases. Trimming removed 2 bases at V and 5 bases at J, with 8 bases between. The CDR3 length is 13 residues. The germline gives CDR1 SGHRS, CDR2 YFSETQ. CDR3 sequence: CASSFTGNNEQFF. DNA for the CDR3: TGCGCCAGCAGCTTTACAGGAAACAATGAGCAGTTCTTC.

For the CDR3, the DNA is TGTGCCAGTAGTATCTCGGGGACCAAAAACATTCAGTACTTC. It yields the protein CASSISGTKNIQYF. J is TRBJ2-4 and V is TRBV19, with D maybe TRBD2 (5 bases). The germline CDR1 and CDR2 sequences are LNHDA and SQIVND (reference sequence). The CDR3 length is 14 residues. V gave up 3 bases and J gave up 2 bases, with 8 bases separating them.

The V call is TRBV7-9, the J call TRBJ2-7; tentatively, D is TRBD2 (6 bases). Per the germline V gene, CDR1 is SEHNR and CDR2 is FQNEAQ (reference sequence). The V gene lost 3 bases and the J gene lost 5 bases, with 17 bases spanning the gap. The CDR3 totals 15 residues. The chain's CDR3 is CASSFGLINPHEQYF. CDR3 in DNA: TGTGCCAGCAGCTTCGGACTAATTAACCCCCACGAGCAGTACTTC.

This chain connects TRBV27 to TRBJ2-5; D is possibly TRBD2 (5 bases). The CDR3 covers 13 residues. Germline V gives CDR1 MNHEY, CDR2 SMNVEV (reference sequence). With 5 bases removed from V and 5 bases from J, the gap between germline ends came to 12 bases. The CDR3 reads CASSPTRGETQYF. CDR3 coding DNA: TGTGCCAGCAGTCCAACCCGAGGGGAGACCCAGTACTTC.

The chain combines TRBV7-6 with TRBJ2-1, with 8 bases lining up with TRBD1. CDR1 is SGHVS, CDR2 FNYEAQ, per germline. V was clipped by 1 base and J by 0 bases; unmatched bases: 2. The CDR3 has 16 residues. Here the CDR3 reads CASSLGQGSSYNEQFF. Here the CDR3 DNA reads TGTGCCAGCAGCTTAGGACAGGGGAGCTCCTACAATGAGCAGTTCTTC.

This clone was counted only a few times. The CDR3: CASSKERGGYTF. The DNA of the CDR3 is TGTGCCAGTAGTAAGGAGCGGGGCGGCTACACCTTC. The chain joins TRBV19 to TRBJ1-2; possibly TRBD1 for D (5 bases). Between the trimmed V and J ends, which lost 4 bases and 8 bases, there was a span of 11 bases. The V gene's germline CDR1 is LNHDA and CDR2 SQIVND (reference sequence). The length of the CDR3 is 12 residues. The entire variable domain, with the rest obtained from reference TRBV19 and TRBJ1-2, is as follows: DGGITQSPKYLFRKEGQNVTLSCEQNLNHDAMYWYRQDPGQGLRLIYYSQIVNDFQKGDIAEGYSVSREKKESFPLTVTSAQKNPTAFYLCASSKERGGYTFGSGTRLTVV.

The chain uses TRBV5-1 and TRBJ1-1; perhaps TRBD1 as D (6 bases). This CDR3 comprises 15 residues. Germline lookup yields CDR1 SGHRS and CDR2 YFSETQ. V lost 0 bases, J lost 4 bases, and 13 bases lay in between. Written as DNA, the CDR3 is TGCGCCAGCAGCTTGGCACGGGAGGGGGTCACTGAAGCTTTCTTT. It yields the protein CASSLAREGVTEAFF.

This chain joins TRBV27 and TRBJ2-1; 7 positions match TRBD1. The CDR3 loop spans 12 amino acids. V was pared by 3 bases and J by 9 bases, with 2 bases of the junction left unmatched. Germline lookup yields CDR1 MNHEY and CDR2 SMNVEV (reference sequence). Written as DNA, the CDR3 is TGTGCCAGCAGTTTGACAGGGACTGAGCAGTTCTTC. Protein product: CASSLTGTEQFF.

The CDR3 DNA reads as TGTGCCAGCAGCCAAGATGGAGGGAATACCTACGAGCAGTACTTC. As protein: CASSQDGGNTYEQYF. This chain connects TRBV3-1 (or the pseudogene TRBV3-2) to TRBJ2-7; the D gene is possibly TRBD2 (6 bases). The CDR3 totals 15 residues. Trimming pared 0 bases from V and 2 bases from J, leaving 11 bases between. Germline CDR1 is LGHDT and CDR2 is YNNKEL (reference sequence).

The chain joins TRBV19 to TRBJ2-1; possible D gene TRBD2, 6 bases. The V gene lost 4 bases and the J gene lost 2 bases, with 15 bases spanning the gap. From germline, CDR1 is LNHDA and CDR2 SQIVND (reference sequence). CDR3 length: 16 residues. The DNA for the CDR3 is TGTGCCAGTAGTACCCCGGGAGCCACGCCCTACAATGAGCAGTTCTTC. Translation: CASSTPGATPYNEQFF.

CDR3 loop: CASSPSLAPPGQGEGYTF. For the CDR3, the DNA is TGTGCCAGCAGCCCGTCTTTGGCTCCCCCGGGACAGGGGGAAGGCTACACCTTC. This chain uses TRBV27 with TRBJ1-2, with TRBD1 identical over 11 bases. The germline V gene has CDR1 MNHEY and CDR2 SMNVEV (reference sequence). CDR3 size: 18 residues. The V segment lost 6 bases and the J segment 8 bases; nucleotides outside the gene matches: 20.